This entry lists 21 T cell receptor beta chains sequenced from one sample in a study of persistence of HIV-infected CD4 T cells. The stimulus was an HIV-1 Gag 15-mer peptide pool, roughly 1 ug/peptide/mL. Sorting of responding CD4+ T cells relied on upregulated CD40 ligand together with CD69. This was the immunoSEQ version 4 assay in survey mode. Assay used: immunoSEQ multiplex PCR; TCRdb lists only in-frame clones, some missing. Counted here are about 20,000 clones, 65% occurring once; the ten biggest clones make up around 1.8%. These receptors' targets are unknown. Source: CD4+ T cells sorted from PBMCs after approximately 19-hour stimulation, taken from a patient who received antiretroviral therapy. Source of these receptors: an adult woman with HIV who was CMV-seropositive.

A single count supports this clone. This chain connects TRBV7-9 to TRBJ2-7; weak D call: TRBD2 (6 bases). The V and J ends lost 3 bases and 5 bases respectively, with 14 bases between them. CDR3 length: 14 amino acids. The germline CDR1 and CDR2 sequences are SEHNR and FQNEAQ (reference sequence). CDR3 coding DNA: TGTGCCAGCAGCTTTCTTGGTGGGGGGAACGAGCAGTACGTC. The encoded protein is CASSFLGGGNEQYV.

The chain links TRBV10-2 to TRBJ1-2; D not resolved. The V gene lost 2 bases and the J gene lost 4 bases, with 11 bases spanning the gap. This CDR3 region has 14 residues. Germline CDR1 reads WSHSY; CDR2 reads SAAADI. CDR3 in DNA: TGCGCCAGCAGTGAGGAGGGCAGGTCCTATGGCTACACCTTC. Translating it yields CASSEEGRSYGYTF.

With respect to this clone: This sample also contains other DNA sequences that code for the same CDR3. V gene TRBV7-2 combines with J gene TRBJ1-2; 8 nucleotides line up with TRBD1. Germline V gene data show CDR1 as SGHTA and CDR2 as FQGNSA. The CDR3 totals 14 residues. V was clipped by 2 bases and J by 2 bases; unmatched bases: 1. The CDR3 DNA reads as TGTGCCAGCAGCTTAAACAGGGGGAACTATGGCTACACCTTC. It is translated as CASSLNRGNYGYTF.

V usage is TRBV10-2 and J usage is TRBJ1-1; no firm D call. The CDR3 has 13 amino acids. V was pared by 11 bases and J by 2 bases, with 15 bases between. The germline gives CDR1 WSHSY, CDR2 SAAADI. CDR3 residues: CASTGRENTEAFF. CDR3 DNA sequence: TGCGCCTCTACGGGTAGAGAAAACACTGAAGCTTTCTTT.

This clone appeared a few times. This rearrangement joins TRBV30 to TRBJ1-2, with D perhaps matching TRBD1 (5 bases). This CDR3 comprises 12 residues. Germline V gives CDR1 GTSNPN, CDR2 SVGIG (reference sequence). V dropped 5 bases and J dropped 8 bases, with 15 bases sitting between them. The CDR3 coding sequence is TGTGCCTGGGGGACCCCAGGGTGGGGCTACACCTTC. Its protein is CAWGTPGWGYTF.

In its sample, this clone was seen once. V is TRBV9 and J is TRBJ1-1; D is perhaps TRBD1 (6 bases). This CDR3 is built from 13 residues. The ends were cut back, 0 bases at V and 6 bases at J, with 9 bases in the middle. In germline, CDR1 is SGDLS, CDR2 YYNGEE. As DNA, the CDR3 is TGTGCCAGCAGCGTAGAGGGGGACTCTGAAGCTTTCTTT. Residues: CASSVEGDSEAFF.

The V and J genes are TRBV6-5 and TRBJ1-2, with a tentative D call TRBD1 (6 bases). CDR1 is MNHEY, CDR2 SVGAGI, per germline. This CDR3 spans 14 amino acids. V lost 0 bases and J 2 bases, leaving 7 bases between the germline ends. The chain's CDR3 is CASSYSTGNYGYTF. The CDR3 DNA reads TGTGCCAGCAGTTACTCGACAGGCAACTATGGCTACACCTTC.

The chain links TRBV2 to TRBJ1-3; tentative D call: TRBD1 (5 bases). Germline V CDR1 and CDR2: SNHLY, FYNNEI. The CDR3 loop spans 16 amino acids. Trimming cost V 4 bases and J 0 bases, with 13 bases left between them. The CDR3 DNA reads TGTGCCAGCAGTGTTTACCGGGGGTCCTCTGGAAACACCATATATTTT. Amino acid sequence: CASSVYRGSSGNTIYF.

Regarding this clone: The same CDR3 is also encoded by other DNA sequences in this sample. The rearrangement joins TRBV5-1 to TRBJ2-3, with D possibly being TRBD1 (7 bases). Trimming removed 1 base at V and 5 bases at J, with 11 bases between. This CDR3 comprises 14 residues. Germline V lookup: CDR1 SGHRS, CDR2 YFSETQ. The CDR3 region has the DNA TGCGCCAGCAGCTTGCCAGGGGGAGGAGATACGCAGTATTTT. Protein product: CASSLPGGGDTQYF.

The genes are TRBV7-9 and TRBJ1-2, with 10 positions matching TRBD1. The CDR3 runs 16 residues. Germline values: CDR1 SEHNR, CDR2 FQNEAQ (reference sequence). Unmatched junction bases numbered 13, after V lost 5 bases and J lost 7 bases. The CDR3 region has the DNA TGTGCCAGCAGCATTAGACAGGGGGCGTTTACCGCTGGCTACACCTTC. Its protein is CASSIRQGAFTAGYTF.

This sequence joins TRBV29-1 and TRBJ2-5; D gene uncertain. Germline V gene sequence: CDR1 SQVTM, CDR2 ANQGSEA. The CDR3 runs 11 residues. Trimming cost V 5 bases and J 0 bases, with 4 bases left between them. The chain's CDR3 is CSVSNQETQYF. For the CDR3, the DNA is TGCAGCGTTAGTAACCAAGAGACCCAGTACTTC.

The chain joins TRBV5-1 to TRBJ2-5; 9 nucleotides line up with TRBD2. Trimming cost V 4 bases and J 4 bases; bases outside gene matches: 11. The germline V gene encodes CDR1 SGHRS and CDR2 YFSETQ. The CDR3 extends over 16 amino acids. As DNA, the CDR3 is TGCGCCAGCAGCCCCTTGGGCGGGGGGGCCGGAGAGACCCAGTACTTC. Protein sequence: CASSPLGGGAGETQYF.

The V call is TRBV7-3, the J call TRBJ1-2, with a weak D call TRBD1 (5 bases). This CDR3 region has 15 residues. V lost 1 base to trimming and J lost 2 bases, with 11 bases between them. Per germline, CDR1 SGHTA and CDR2 FQGTGA. CDR3 protein: CASSLNGGGNYGYTF. CDR3 DNA sequence: TGTGCCAGCAGCTTAAACGGGGGAGGAAACTATGGCTACACCTTC.

Remarks on this clone: Within the sample, other DNA sequences also encode this same CDR3. The chain has TRBV10-1 and TRBJ2-2; D is possibly TRBD2 (5 bases). Germline V gene sequence: CDR1 WNHNN, CDR2 SYGVQD (reference sequence). The CDR3 extends over 15 amino acids. V lost 3 bases to trimming and J lost 0 bases, with 8 bases between them. DNA of the CDR3: TGCGCCAGCAGTGAAGGGAGTCCGAACACCGGGGAGCTGTTTTTT. It specifies CASSEGSPNTGELFF.

The V gene is TRBV12-3 or TRBV12-4, the J gene TRBJ2-1; 7 bases match TRBD1. V lost 6 bases, J lost 12 bases, and 11 bases stayed unmatched. The CDR3 contains 13 residues. Written as DNA, the CDR3 is TGTGCCAGCAGGCTCCTCCGGGACAGCGGGCAGTTCTTC. It yields the protein CASRLLRDSGQFF.

V and J are TRBV6-1 and TRBJ1-5; no firm D call. This CDR3 is 14 amino acids long. The germline gives CDR1 MNHNS, CDR2 SASEGT. V was trimmed by 1 base and J by 3 bases, leaving 7 bases between them. The CDR3 here is CASSEGRSNQPQHF. Written as DNA, the CDR3 is TGTGCCAGCAGTGAAGGTCGATCCAATCAGCCCCAGCATTTT.

V gene TRBV24-1 combines with J gene TRBJ2-1; 8 positions match TRBD2. The CDR3 is 15 residues long. With 10 bases clipped from V and 3 bases from J, the junction kept 10 bases outside the gene matches. Germline CDR1 is KGHDR and CDR2 is SFDVKD. CDR3 in DNA: TGTGCCACTACGCTCCGGGAGGGAAACTACAATGAGCAGTTCTTC. Protein: CATTLREGNYNEQFF.

The CDR3 DNA follows: TGTGCCAGCAGTTTGGGGACAGGGTGGAACACTGAAGCTTTCTTT. Its protein product is CASSLGTGWNTEAFF. The rearrangement joins TRBV28 to TRBJ1-1, with 9 nucleotides matching TRBD1. The length of the CDR3 is 15 residues. V shed 3 bases, J shed 1 base, and the junction held 3 bases outside the gene matches. Germline CDR1 reads MDHEN; CDR2 reads SYDVKM.

V is TRBV3-1 (or the pseudogene TRBV3-2) and J is TRBJ1-5; TRBD1 is a possible D gene (5 bases). The V gene lost 4 bases and the J gene lost 10 bases, with 11 bases spanning the gap. Germline V gives CDR1 LGHDT, CDR2 YNNKEL (reference sequence). The CDR3 sequence is 12 residues long. In DNA, the CDR3 is TGTGCCAGCAGCCGGGGACCGACTCCCCAGCATTTT. This sequence encodes CASSRGPTPQHF.

The chain links TRBV3-1 (or the pseudogene TRBV3-2) to TRBJ2-2; 13 nucleotides line up with TRBD2. CDR3 length: 16 amino acids. Per germline, CDR1 LGHDT and CDR2 YNNKEL (reference sequence). V was clipped by 4 bases and J by 4 bases; unmatched bases: 3. CDR3 in amino acids: CASSRTSGGGTGELFF. CDR3 coding DNA: TGTGCCAGCAGCCGAACTAGCGGGGGGGGCACCGGGGAGCTGTTTTTT.

The rearrangement uses TRBV27 and TRBJ1-5; no definite D call. The CDR3 spans 15 residues. V was cut by 4 bases and J by 2 bases, with 12 bases left in between. Germline assignment: CDR1 MNHEY and CDR2 SMNVEV (reference sequence). The CDR3 reads CASSSLGVGNQPQHF. The CDR3 region has the DNA TGTGCCAGCAGTTCCTTGGGAGTTGGCAATCAGCCCCAGCATTTT.